This TCR beta chain was captured by sequencing in a study of blood T cell repertoires in COVID-19. This table comes from immunoSEQ multiplex PCR, and its TCRdb copy is limited to in-frame clones, with some not included. The sample holds under 300,000 clones, 65% to 85% seen once. The J segment lost 2 bases and the V segment lost 0 bases, leaving 3 bases of the junction unmatched. The CDR3 has 18 amino acids. Germline V lookup: CDR1 SGDLS, CDR2 YYNGEE. The specimen was peripheral blood. The chain recombines TRBV9 with TRBJ2-6; 12 bases match TRBD1. This clonotype originated in a man at least 80 years old with acute or convalescent COVID-19. CDR3 DNA sequence: TGTGCCAGCAGCGTAGGGGGGACAGGGGGCGCTGGGGCCAACGTCCTGACTTTC. Its protein product is CASSVGGTGGAGANVLTF.